These 17 T cell receptor beta chains originate from one sample sequenced in a study of OX40 agonist ivuxolimab in advanced cancers. Data came from immunoSEQ multiplex PCR; TCRdb stores just in-frame clones and leaves some out. The sample has around 10,000 clones, 80% to 90% seen once. This material consisted of CD4+ or CD8+ T cells sorted from blood, taken in a trial of the OX40 agonist ivuxolimab. These receptors came from an adult with an advanced solid tumor such as melanoma, head and neck, liver or kidney cancer.

This clone was detected once. The J gene is TRBJ2-2, the V gene TRBV25-1; possibly TRBD1 for D (5 bases). CDR3 length: 11 amino acids. V lost 7 bases to trimming and J lost 7 bases, with 7 bases between them. The germline gives CDR1 MGHDK, CDR2 SYGVNS. CDR3 coding DNA: TGTGCCAGCACCCAGGGCGGGGAGCTGTTTTTT. Protein product: CASTQGGELFF.

The chain employs TRBV7-9 and TRBJ2-2, with D possibly being TRBD1 (6 bases). From germline, CDR1 is SEHNR and CDR2 FQNEAQ (reference sequence). With 1 base removed from V and 6 bases from J, the gap between germline ends came to 15 bases. The CDR3 runs 16 residues. The CDR3 loop reads CASSLDSAGVPGELFF. The CDR3 DNA follows: TGTGCCAGCAGCTTAGATTCGGCAGGGGTTCCCGGGGAGCTGTTTTTT.

The chain has TRBV4-1 and TRBJ2-7; D is perhaps TRBD2 (5 bases). Trimming cost V 1 base and J 5 bases, with 9 bases left between them. CDR3 length: 13 amino acids. Germline loops: CDR1 MGHRA, CDR2 YSYEKL. Written as DNA, the CDR3 is TGCGCCAGCAGCCAAGCCTCGGGGAACGAGCAGTACTTC. It codes for CASSQASGNEQYF.

V gene TRBV12-5 combines with J gene TRBJ2-1; 11 bases match TRBD2. Trimming took 6 bases from V and 9 from J; bases not matched to a gene: 7. The CDR3 covers 14 residues. Germline V CDR1 and CDR2: LGHNT, FRNRAP. The CDR3 DNA follows: TGTGCTAGTGGAGTAGCGGGGGGGCAGGGTGAGCAGTTCTTC. Amino acid sequence: CASGVAGGQGEQFF.

The rearrangement uses TRBV7-9 and TRBJ2-3; 10 nucleotides agree with TRBD2. CDR3 length: 15 amino acids. CDR1 and CDR2 (germline): SEHNR, FQNEAQ (reference sequence). Germline trimming cut 5 bases from V and 4 bases from J; bases unmatched to any gene: 6. Here the CDR3 DNA reads TGTGCCAGCAGCCCGAGCGGGGGGGTCTCAGATACGCAGTATTTT. This encodes CASSPSGGVSDTQYF.

The gene calls are TRBV4-2 and TRBJ2-2; 15 bases fit TRBD2. The CDR3 spans 20 residues. Looked up from germline, CDR1 is LGHNA and CDR2 is YNFKEQ. J gave up 1 base and V 0 bases, and 6 bases lay outside the gene matches. The CDR3, as DNA: TGTGCCAGCAGCCAAGAACTCGGGACTAGCGGGGGGCAGAACACCGGGGAGCTGTTTTTT. Its translation is CASSQELGTSGGQNTGELFF.

V gene TRBV10-2 combines with J gene TRBJ2-7, with D maybe TRBD2 (5 bases). V was cut by 2 bases and J by 5 bases, with 22 bases left in between. From germline, CDR1 is WSHSY and CDR2 SAAADI. The CDR3 length is 17 residues. The CDR3 sequence is CASSEPGGPGLPDEQYF. CDR3 coding DNA: TGCGCCAGCAGTGAGCCGGGTGGGCCTGGACTCCCAGACGAGCAGTACTTC.

The chain carries TRBV7-9 and TRBJ2-7; D possibly matches TRBD1 or TRBD2 (6 bases each). V was cut by 8 bases and J by 5 bases, with 16 bases left in between. The CDR3 runs to 13 residues. The V gene's germline CDR1 is SEHNR and CDR2 FQNEAQ (reference sequence). The CDR3 nucleotides are TGTGCCAGCGCCGAGGGGGGCCGGCACGAGCAGTACTTC. Residues: CASAEGGRHEQYF.

By share of the sample, this clone is medium-sized (0.01 to 0.1%). V and J are TRBV27 and TRBJ1-4, with TRBD1 identical over 8 bases. J was trimmed by 5 bases and V by 6 bases; bases with no gene match: 11. Germline CDR1 is MNHEY and CDR2 is SMNVEV (reference sequence). This CDR3 region has 16 residues. CDR3 protein: CASSRTGISLNEKLFF. CDR3 DNA: TGTGCCAGCAGCAGGACAGGGATCTCCCTAAATGAAAAACTGTTTTTT.

This chain links TRBV7-6 with TRBJ2-3, with 8 nucleotides matching TRBD1. V shed 6 bases and J 3 bases; nucleotides not matched to a gene: 8. In germline, CDR1 is SGHVS, CDR2 FNYEAQ. This CDR3 is built from 15 residues. The CDR3 protein is CASSLLDRVTDTQYF. The CDR3 coding sequence is TGTGCCAGCAGTCTGTTGGACAGGGTTACAGATACGCAGTATTTT.

The chain uses TRBV6-5 and TRBJ1-2; 7 bases map to TRBD1. V lost 4 bases to trimming and J lost 4 bases; unmatched junction nucleotides: 9. CDR1 and CDR2 (germline): MNHEY, SVGAGI. The CDR3 covers 15 residues. The CDR3 DNA follows: TGTGCCAGCAGTTCAGGACAGGCCGCAGGCTATGGCTACACCTTC. It specifies CASSSGQAAGYGYTF.

CDR3 in amino acids: CASSIAGGANTEAFF. The CDR3, as DNA: TGTGCCAGTAGTATAGCAGGAGGGGCTAACACTGAAGCTTTCTTT. The J gene is TRBJ1-1, the V gene TRBV19, with D perhaps TRBD1 (5 bases). The CDR3 contains 15 residues. Germline V gene sequence: CDR1 LNHDA, CDR2 SQIVND (reference sequence). Trimming took 1 base from V and 2 from J, leaving 11 bases between them.

This sequence joins TRBV19 and TRBJ2-3; D is perhaps TRBD1 (5 bases). CDR3 length: 13 residues. Trimming left V 2 bases short and J 5 bases short, with 8 bases between. CDR1 and CDR2 (germline): LNHDA, SQIVND (reference sequence). DNA for the CDR3: TGTGCCAGTAGTATAACAGGTGGAGATACGCAGTATTTT. As protein: CASSITGGDTQYF. The full variable domain, completed using reference TRBV19 and TRBJ2-3, is DGGITQSPKYLFRKEGQNVTLSCEQNLNHDAMYWYRQDPGQGLRLIYYSQIVNDFQKGDIAEGYSVSREKKESFPLTVTSAQKNPTAFYLCASSITGGDTQYFGPGTRLTVL.

The chain recombines TRBV15 with TRBJ2-3; D remains unclear. CDR1 LNHNV and CDR2 YYDKDF come from the germline V gene (reference sequence). The V and J ends lost 3 bases and 0 bases respectively, with 1 base between them. The CDR3 length is 12 residues. CDR3 residues: CATSSSTDTQYF. CDR3 DNA sequence: TGTGCCACCAGCAGTAGCACAGATACGCAGTATTTT.

The chain couples TRBV11-2 to TRBJ2-7, with D possibly being TRBD1 (6 bases). Germline V gene data show CDR1 as SGHAT and CDR2 as FQNNGV. There are 18 residues in the CDR3. With 4 bases removed from V and 5 bases from J, the gap between germline ends came to 27 bases. The CDR3 region has the DNA TGTGCCAGCAGCTCCCACCTCCGAGCTCGAGGGGGAGCGGACGAGCAGTACTTC. This sequence encodes CASSSHLRARGGADEQYF.

The V call is TRBV4-1, the J call TRBJ1-2, with D uncertain. Trimming removed 0 bases at V and 1 base at J, with 9 bases between. The CDR3 is 15 amino acids. The germline gives CDR1 MGHRA, CDR2 YSYEKL. CDR3 loop: CASSQDGYGNYGYTF. Written as DNA, the CDR3 is TGCGCCAGCAGCCAAGATGGATACGGTAACTATGGCTACACCTTC.

The chain links TRBV4-1 to TRBJ2-1, with TRBD2 matching over 8 bases. Germline CDR1 and CDR2: MGHRA and YSYEKL. With 1 base clipped from V and 8 bases from J, the junction kept 4 bases outside the gene matches. The CDR3 spans 14 residues. The CDR3 DNA follows: TGCGCCAGCAGCCAAGCCGGGGGGGCCGATGAGCAGTTCTTC. This encodes CASSQAGGADEQFF.